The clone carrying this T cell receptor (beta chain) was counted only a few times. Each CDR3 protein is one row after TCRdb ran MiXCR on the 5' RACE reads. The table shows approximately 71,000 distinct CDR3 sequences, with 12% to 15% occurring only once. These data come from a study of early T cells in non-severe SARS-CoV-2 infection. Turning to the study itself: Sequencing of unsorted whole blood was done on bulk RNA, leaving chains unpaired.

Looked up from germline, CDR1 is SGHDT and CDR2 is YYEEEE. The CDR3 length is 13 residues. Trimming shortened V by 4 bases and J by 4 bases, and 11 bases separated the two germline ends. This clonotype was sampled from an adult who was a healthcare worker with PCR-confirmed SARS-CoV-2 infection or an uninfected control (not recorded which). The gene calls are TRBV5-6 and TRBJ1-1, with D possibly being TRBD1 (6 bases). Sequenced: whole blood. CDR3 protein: CASSDRGGTEAFF. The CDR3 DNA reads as TGTGCCAGCAGCGATCGAGGGGGCACTGAAGCTTTCTTT.